This T cell receptor (beta chain) was sequenced in a study of PD-L1 blockade in urothelial cancer. Unmatched junction bases numbered 15, after V lost 4 bases and J lost 7 bases. In germline, CDR1 is MGHRA, CDR2 YSYEKL. The CDR3 consists of 16 residues. Sequencing was performed with immunoSEQ multiplex PCR; in TCRdb, only in-frame clones are kept and a portion is missing. Of over 45,000 clones listed, around 84% are singletons. The V and J genes are TRBV4-1 and TRBJ2-7; 8 nucleotides align to TRBD2. The clonotype originates from a man in his fifties or sixties with urothelial cancer. The sequenced sample was PBMCs, obtained around atezolizumab (anti-PD-L1) treatment. In DNA form, the CDR3 reads TGCGCCAGCAGCCCAGGGCTTGGGGCGGGAGGAAGTGAGCAGTACTTC. Translating it yields CASSPGLGAGGSEQYF.